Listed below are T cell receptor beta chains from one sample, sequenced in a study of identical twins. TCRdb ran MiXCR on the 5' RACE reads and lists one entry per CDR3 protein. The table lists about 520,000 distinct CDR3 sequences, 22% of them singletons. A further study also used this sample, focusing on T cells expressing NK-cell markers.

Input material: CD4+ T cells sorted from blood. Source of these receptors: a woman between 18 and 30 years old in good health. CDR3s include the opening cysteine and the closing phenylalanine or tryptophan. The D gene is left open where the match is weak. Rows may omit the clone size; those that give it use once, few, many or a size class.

CDR3: CASSYLTGGSPLHF
DNA: TGTGCCAGCAGCTATCTGACAGGGGGTTCACCCCTCCACTTT
V: TRBV7-2
size: few
length: 14
D: TRBD1
J: TRBJ1-6

CDR3: CSARGTNFEAFF
DNA: TGCAGTGCTAGAGGCACGAACTTCGAAGCTTTCTTT
V: TRBV20-1
size: .
length: 12
D: .
J: TRBJ1-1

CDR3: CASSALWEDTQYF
DNA: TGTGCCAGCAGCGCACTATGGGAAGATACGCAGTATTTT
V: TRBV6-1
size: .
length: 13
D: .
J: TRBJ2-3

CDR3: CASSEGTRTQYF
DNA: TGCGCCAGCAGTGAGGGAACCCGGACCCAGTACTTC
V: TRBV10-2
size: once
length: 12
D: .
J: TRBJ2-5

CDR3: CASRGLSSGANVLTF
DNA: TGTGCCAGCAGAGGACTGAGCTCTGGGGCCAACGTCCTGACTTTC
V: TRBV12-3/TRBV12-4
size: few
length: 15
D: .
J: TRBJ2-6

CDR3: CASRGFGARAHNEQFF
DNA: TGCGCCAGCCGTGGATTTGGAGCGCGAGCCCACAATGAGCAGTTCTTC
V: TRBV5-1
size: few
length: 16
D: .
J: TRBJ2-1

CDR3: CASSSFRDRGRNEQFF
DNA: TGTGCCAGCAGCTCGTTCCGGGACAGGGGGCGCAATGAGCAGTTCTTC
V: TRBV7-9
size: .
length: 16
D: TRBD1
J: TRBJ2-1

CDR3: CASSLGSVLANTDTQYF
DNA: TGTGCCAGCAGCTTAGGGTCTGTCCTGGCAAACACAGATACGCAGTATTTT
V: TRBV7-9
size: few
length: 17
D: .
J: TRBJ2-3

CDR3: CASSYGTTGTDTQYF
DNA: TGCGCCAGCAGCTACGGGACTACCGGCACAGATACGCAGTATTTT
V: TRBV5-1
size: .
length: 15
D: TRBD2
J: TRBJ2-3

CDR3: CASSLALTGTTIGQFF
DNA: TGTGCCAGCAGCTTAGCCCTGACAGGTACCACAATTGGGCAGTTCTTC
V: TRBV11-2
size: .
length: 16
D: .
J: TRBJ2-1

CDR3: CASSGRTVGNEQFF
DNA: TGCGCCAGCAGTGGACGGACGGTCGGGAATGAGCAGTTCTTC
V: TRBV10-1
size: few
length: 14
D: .
J: TRBJ2-1

CDR3: CASSSGQRQIHEQYF
DNA: TGCGCCAGCAGTTCTGGACAGCGTCAGATCCACGAGCAGTACTTC
V: TRBV5-1
size: few
length: 15
D: .
J: TRBJ2-7

CDR3: CASRLGTATNEKLFF
DNA: TGTGCCAGCAGACTTGGGACAGCCACTAATGAAAAACTGTTTTTT
V: TRBV12-3/TRBV12-4
size: few
length: 15
D: TRBD1
J: TRBJ1-4

CDR3: CSAGVDYGYTF
DNA: TGCAGTGCAGGGGTGGACTATGGCTACACCTTC
V: TRBV20-1
size: few
length: 11
D: .
J: TRBJ1-2

CDR3: CSVWTSGDNEQFF
DNA: TGCAGCGTTTGGACTAGCGGGGACAATGAGCAGTTCTTC
V: TRBV29-1
size: few
length: 13
D: TRBD2
J: TRBJ2-1

CDR3: CASRGTGVPEKLFF
DNA: TGTGCCAGCAGGGGGACAGGGGTCCCTGAAAAACTGTTTTTT
V: TRBV6-1
size: .
length: 14
D: TRBD1
J: TRBJ1-4

CDR3: CSVAGDGDTQYF
DNA: TGCAGTGTAGCGGGGGACGGAGATACGCAGTATTTT
V: TRBV20-1
size: few
length: 12
D: TRBD2
J: TRBJ2-3

CDR3: CASSAPRGSQRNTEAFF
DNA: TGTGCCAGTAGTGCCCCTCGGGGTTCACAACGGAACACTGAAGCTTTCTTT
V: TRBV19
size: few
length: 17
D: .
J: TRBJ1-1

CDR3: CSAPGVGDTQYF
DNA: TGCAGTGCTCCAGGGGTAGGGGATACGCAGTATTTT
V: TRBV20-1
size: .
length: 12
D: .
J: TRBJ2-3

CDR3: CASSQDTIYEVDTQYF
DNA: TGCGCCAGCAGCCAAGATACCATATATGAGGTGGATACGCAGTATTTT
V: TRBV4-1
size: few
length: 16
D: .
J: TRBJ2-3

CDR3: CSAKGLAPEQYF
DNA: TGCAGTGCTAAGGGTCTAGCCCCCGAGCAGTACTTC
V: TRBV20-1
size: .
length: 12
D: .
J: TRBJ2-7

CDR3: CSALTTIRTDTQYF
DNA: TGCAGCGCTCTAACGACTATACGCACAGATACGCAGTATTTT
V: TRBV29-1
size: few
length: 14
D: .
J: TRBJ2-3

CDR3: CASSVGVETDTQYF
DNA: TGTGCCAGCAGCGTAGGGGTGGAAACAGATACGCAGTATTTT
V: TRBV9
size: many
length: 14
D: .
J: TRBJ2-3

CDR3: CASSSPRHNGYTF
DNA: TGTGCCAGCAGCTCGCCGCGGCACAATGGCTACACCTTC
V: TRBV7-6
size: .
length: 13
D: .
J: TRBJ1-2

CDR3: CASSWTSGYEQYF
DNA: TGTGCCAGCAGCTGGACTAGCGGCTACGAGCAGTACTTC
V: TRBV7-2
size: .
length: 13
D: TRBD2
J: TRBJ2-7

CDR3: CSARDGTIETQYF
DNA: TGCAGTGCTAGAGATGGGACCATAGAGACCCAGTACTTC
V: TRBV20-1
size: few
length: 13
D: .
J: TRBJ2-5

CDR3: CASPSKTASSYNEQFF
DNA: TGTGCCAGCCCATCTAAGACAGCGAGCTCCTACAATGAGCAGTTCTTC
V: TRBV6-1
size: few
length: 16
D: .
J: TRBJ2-1

CDR3: CASSLAGESEQFF
DNA: TGTGCCAGCAGCTTGGCAGGGGAGAGTGAGCAGTTCTTC
V: TRBV5-6
size: few
length: 13
D: .
J: TRBJ2-1

CDR3: CASSPQGQMNTEAFF
DNA: TGCGCCAGCAGCCCTCAGGGACAGATGAACACTGAAGCTTTCTTT
V: TRBV4-1
size: .
length: 15
D: TRBD1
J: TRBJ1-1

CDR3: CASTPAGQNTGELFF
DNA: TGTGCCAGCACTCCGGCGGGACAAAACACCGGGGAGCTGTTTTTT
V: TRBV6-2/TRBV6-3
size: few
length: 15
D: .
J: TRBJ2-2

CDR3: CASSFRTYGYTF
DNA: TGTGCCAGCAGTTTTCGGACCTATGGCTACACCTTC
V: TRBV12-3/TRBV12-4
size: few
length: 12
D: .
J: TRBJ1-2

CDR3: CASSLARGTGVNEQFF
DNA: TGCGCCAGCAGCTTGGCCAGGGGCACAGGGGTTAATGAGCAGTTCTTC
V: TRBV5-1
size: few
length: 16
D: TRBD1
J: TRBJ2-1

CDR3: CASSPSGGLSNEQFF
DNA: TGCGCCAGCAGCCCTAGCGGGGGACTATCCAATGAGCAGTTCTTC
V: TRBV4-3
size: few
length: 15
D: TRBD2
J: TRBJ2-1

CDR3: CAIRLAGGTGGNTEAFF
DNA: TGTGCCATCAGGCTAGCGGGGGGGACAGGCGGGAACACTGAAGCTTTCTTT
V: TRBV10-3
size: few
length: 17
D: TRBD1
J: TRBJ1-1

CDR3: CATHMGLGNNEQFF
DNA: TGTGCCACCCATATGGGACTAGGAAACAATGAGCAGTTCTTC
V: TRBV6-1
size: .
length: 14
D: TRBD2
J: TRBJ2-1

CDR3: CASSTPGQGAREQYF
DNA: TGTGCCAGCTCAACTCCGGGACAGGGGGCGAGGGAGCAGTACTTC
V: TRBV18
size: once
length: 15
D: TRBD1
J: TRBJ2-7

CDR3: CASLEGPGELFF
DNA: TGTGCCAGCCTCGAGGGGCCCGGGGAGCTGTTTTTT
V: TRBV7-9
size: .
length: 12
D: .
J: TRBJ2-2

CDR3: CASRLAGGRNEQFF
DNA: TGTGCCAGTAGACTAGCGGGAGGGCGGAATGAGCAGTTCTTC
V: TRBV19
size: many
length: 14
D: TRBD2
J: TRBJ2-1

CDR3: CATTKNPDRMNTEAFF
DNA: TGTGCCACTACCAAGAACCCAGACAGAATGAACACTGAAGCTTTCTTT
V: TRBV19
size: once
length: 16
D: .
J: TRBJ1-1

CDR3: CAWGLGGGYNEQFF
DNA: TGTGCCTGGGGCCTCGGGGGAGGCTACAATGAGCAGTTCTTC
V: TRBV30
size: few
length: 14
D: .
J: TRBJ2-1

CDR3: CASSPDRPKTYEQYF
DNA: TGCGCCAGCAGTCCTGACAGGCCGAAAACCTACGAGCAGTACTTC
V: TRBV5-1
size: .
length: 15
D: .
J: TRBJ2-7

CDR3: CASSAAATGHTEAFF
DNA: TGTGCCAGCAGCGCAGCAGCGACAGGGCACACTGAAGCTTTCTTT
V: TRBV7-9
size: .
length: 15
D: TRBD1
J: TRBJ1-1

CDR3: CASSFFGAGGKDEQFF
DNA: TGTGCCAGCAGTTTTTTCGGGGCGGGGGGGAAAGATGAGCAGTTCTTC
V: TRBV4-2
size: .
length: 16
D: TRBD2
J: TRBJ2-1

CDR3: CASRPGTVSYEQYF
DNA: TGTGCCAGCAGGCCCGGGACGGTATCCTACGAGCAGTACTTC
V: TRBV12-3/TRBV12-4
size: .
length: 14
D: .
J: TRBJ2-7

CDR3: CASSLKGGTSKGELFF
DNA: TGTGCCAGCAGCTTAAAAGGAGGGACTAGCAAAGGGGAGCTGTTTTTT
V: TRBV7-3
size: .
length: 16
D: TRBD2
J: TRBJ2-2

CDR3: CASSLGRAGNEQFF
DNA: TGCGCCAGCAGCTTGGGTCGGGCCGGGAATGAGCAGTTCTTC
V: TRBV5-1
size: .
length: 14
D: .
J: TRBJ2-1

CDR3: CSGTGTTSYNEQFF
DNA: TGCAGTGGGACCGGGACTACCTCCTACAATGAGCAGTTCTTC
V: TRBV20-1
size: .
length: 14
D: TRBD2
J: TRBJ2-1

CDR3: CASSQDAAAGELFF
DNA: TGTGCCAGCAGCCAAGATGCAGCGGCGGGGGAACTGTTTTTT
V: TRBV4-2
size: few
length: 14
D: .
J: TRBJ1-4

CDR3: CASSQDWGERWGDTQYF
DNA: TGCGCCAGCAGCCAAGACTGGGGCGAGCGCTGGGGAGATACGCAGTATTTT
V: TRBV4-1
size: .
length: 17
D: .
J: TRBJ2-3

CDR3: CASSLGLAGRQETQYF
DNA: TGTGCCAGCAGCTTGGGTCTAGCGGGGAGGCAAGAGACCCAGTACTTC
V: TRBV7-3
size: few
length: 16
D: TRBD2
J: TRBJ2-5

CDR3: CASSFSRAQPQHF
DNA: TGTGCCAGCAGCTTTTCCCGGGCTCAGCCCCAGCATTTT
V: TRBV11-2
size: .
length: 13
D: .
J: TRBJ1-5

CDR3: CAIRRQGLNTEAFF
DNA: TGTGCCATCAGGAGACAGGGCCTAAACACTGAAGCTTTCTTT
V: TRBV10-3
size: few
length: 14
D: TRBD1
J: TRBJ1-1

CDR3: CASSLEQVGFYEQYF
DNA: TGCGCCAGCAGCTTGGAACAGGTTGGATTCTACGAGCAGTACTTC
V: TRBV5-1
size: .
length: 15
D: .
J: TRBJ2-7

CDR3: CASSSGQFTNYGYTF
DNA: TGTGCCAGCAGTTCCGGACAGTTTACTAACTATGGCTACACCTTC
V: TRBV12-3/TRBV12-4
size: .
length: 15
D: .
J: TRBJ1-2

CDR3: CSAHRDLNTEAFF
DNA: TGCAGTGCTCACAGGGACCTCAACACTGAAGCTTTCTTT
V: TRBV20-1
size: few
length: 13
D: .
J: TRBJ1-1

CDR3: CASSLIQGAEAFF
DNA: TGTGCCAGCAGCCTAATACAGGGGGCTGAAGCTTTCTTT
V: TRBV3-1
size: few
length: 13
D: TRBD1
J: TRBJ1-1

CDR3: CSAPRGGEQETQYF
DNA: TGCAGTGCTCCACGCGGGGGGGAACAAGAGACCCAGTACTTC
V: TRBV20-1
size: .
length: 14
D: TRBD2
J: TRBJ2-5

CDR3: CASSSSSGRARARKTQYF
DNA: TGTGCCAGCAGTTCATCTAGCGGGAGGGCCCGGGCTAGGAAGACCCAGTACTTC
V: TRBV6-5
size: few
length: 18
D: TRBD2
J: TRBJ2-5

CDR3: CSASPKSGIWNEQFF
DNA: TGCAGTGCTTCCCCGAAGAGCGGGATATGGAATGAGCAGTTCTTC
V: TRBV20-1
size: .
length: 15
D: TRBD2
J: TRBJ2-1